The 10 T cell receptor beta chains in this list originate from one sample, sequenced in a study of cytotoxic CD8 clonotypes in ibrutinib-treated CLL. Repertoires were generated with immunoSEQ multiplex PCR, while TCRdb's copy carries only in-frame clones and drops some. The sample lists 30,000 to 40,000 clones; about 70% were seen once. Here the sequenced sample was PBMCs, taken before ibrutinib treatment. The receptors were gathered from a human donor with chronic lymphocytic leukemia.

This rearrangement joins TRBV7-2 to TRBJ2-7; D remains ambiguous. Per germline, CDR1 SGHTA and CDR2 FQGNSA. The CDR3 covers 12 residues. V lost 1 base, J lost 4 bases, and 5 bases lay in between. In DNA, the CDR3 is TGTGCCAGCAGCTTAGTTGGGTACGAGCAGTACTTC. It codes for CASSLVGYEQYF.

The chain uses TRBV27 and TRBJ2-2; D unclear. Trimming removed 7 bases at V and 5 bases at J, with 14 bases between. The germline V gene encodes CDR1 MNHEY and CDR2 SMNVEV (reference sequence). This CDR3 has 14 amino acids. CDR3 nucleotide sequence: TGTGCCAGCACCGCATACCCCGGGACCGGGGAGCTGTTTTTT. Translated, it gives CASTAYPGTGELFF.

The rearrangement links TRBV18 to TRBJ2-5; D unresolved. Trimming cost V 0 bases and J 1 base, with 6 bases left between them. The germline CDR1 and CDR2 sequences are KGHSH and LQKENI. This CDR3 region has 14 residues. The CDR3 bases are TGTGCCAGCTCACCACCGGGCCCCCAAGAGACCCAGTACTTC. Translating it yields CASSPPGPQETQYF.

This CDR3 reads CASSQDLLSGNTIYF. The DNA of the CDR3 is TGTGCCAGCAGCCAAGATTTGCTCTCTGGAAACACCATATATTTT. The genes are TRBV14 and TRBJ1-3, with no clear D. The CDR3 has 15 residues. Germline CDR1 SGHDN, CDR2 FVKESK. Trimming removed 0 bases at V and 0 bases at J, with 6 bases between.

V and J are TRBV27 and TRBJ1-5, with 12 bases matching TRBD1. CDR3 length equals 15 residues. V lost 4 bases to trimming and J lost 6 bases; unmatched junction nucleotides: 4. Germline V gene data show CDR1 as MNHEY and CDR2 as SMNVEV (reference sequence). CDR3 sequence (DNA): TGTGCCAGCAGTTCGGGACAGGGGGCGAGTCAGCCCCAGCATTTT. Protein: CASSSGQGASQPQHF.

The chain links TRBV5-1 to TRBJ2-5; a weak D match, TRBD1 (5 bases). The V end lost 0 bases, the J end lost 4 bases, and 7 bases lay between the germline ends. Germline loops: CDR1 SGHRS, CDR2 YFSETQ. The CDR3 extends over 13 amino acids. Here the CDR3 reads CASSLVRVETQYF. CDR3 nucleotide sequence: TGCGCCAGCAGCTTGGTCAGGGTAGAGACCCAGTACTTC.

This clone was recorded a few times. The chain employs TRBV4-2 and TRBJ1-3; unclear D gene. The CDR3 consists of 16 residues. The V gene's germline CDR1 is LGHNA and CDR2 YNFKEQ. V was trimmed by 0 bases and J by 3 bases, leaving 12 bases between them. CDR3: CASSQDADYGGNTIYF. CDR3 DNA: TGTGCCAGCAGCCAAGATGCTGATTATGGTGGAAACACCATATATTTT.

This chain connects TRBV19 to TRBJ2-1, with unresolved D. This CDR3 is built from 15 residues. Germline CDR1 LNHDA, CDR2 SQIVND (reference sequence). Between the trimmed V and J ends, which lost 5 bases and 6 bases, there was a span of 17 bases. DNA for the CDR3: TGTGCCAGTAGTCCCGTGCTCTCCCGGCTCAATGAGCAGTTCTTC. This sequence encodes CASSPVLSRLNEQFF.

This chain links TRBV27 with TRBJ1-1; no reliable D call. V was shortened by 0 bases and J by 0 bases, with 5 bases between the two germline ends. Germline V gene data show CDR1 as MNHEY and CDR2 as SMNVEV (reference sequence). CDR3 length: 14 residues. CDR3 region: CASSLSNLNTEAFF. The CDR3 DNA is TGTGCCAGCAGTTTATCGAACCTGAACACTGAAGCTTTCTTT.

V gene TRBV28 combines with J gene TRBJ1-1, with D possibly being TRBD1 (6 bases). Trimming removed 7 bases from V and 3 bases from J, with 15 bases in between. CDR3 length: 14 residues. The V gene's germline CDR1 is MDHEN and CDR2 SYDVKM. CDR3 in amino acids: CASILDRTYTEAFF. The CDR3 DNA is TGTGCCAGCATCCTCGACAGGACCTACACTGAAGCTTTCTTT.